The rows below give T cell receptor beta chains drawn from one sample of a study of blood T cell repertoires in COVID-19. TCRdb's table, derived via immunoSEQ multiplex PCR, lists solely in-frame clones and lacks some. The table has over 200,000 clones, approximately 90% seen once. Sequenced material: PBMCs or T cells enriched from blood (not recorded which). Receptor source: a man aged 40-49 years who had recovered from COVID-19. The CDR3 runs from the conserved cysteine through the conserved F or W. Fields, in order: D gene, J gene, clone size, V gene, CDR3 protein, CDR3 DNA. A D gene is named only where the DNA matches it firmly. Size is stated for part of the rows, as once, few or many counts, or as a class when the clone is expanded.

D gene: -
J gene: TRBJ2-7
clone size: -
V gene: TRBV9
CDR3 protein: CASSVATGSYEQYF
CDR3 DNA: TGTGCCAGCAGCGTAGCAACAGGGTCCTACGAGCAGTACTTC

D gene: -
J gene: TRBJ1-6
clone size: -
V gene: TRBV1
CDR3 protein: CTSSQDWRTRGEKSPLHF
CDR3 DNA: TGCACCAGCAGCCAAGATTGGAGGACCAGGGGGGAAAAATCACCCCTCCACTTT

D gene: TRBD2
J gene: TRBJ2-1
clone size: once
V gene: TRBV9
CDR3 protein: CASSVVAGGYNEQFF
CDR3 DNA: TGTGCCAGCAGCGTAGTAGCGGGGGGTTACAATGAGCAGTTCTTC

D gene: -
J gene: TRBJ1-2
clone size: -
V gene: TRBV15
CDR3 protein: CATSYPPQGLGYTF
CDR3 DNA: TGTGCCACCAGTTACCCTCCCCAGGGCCTAGGCTACACCTTC

D gene: -
J gene: TRBJ2-3
clone size: few
V gene: TRBV9
CDR3 protein: CASSDVGDTQYF
CDR3 DNA: TGTGCCAGCAGCGACGTCGGAGATACGCAGTATTTT

D gene: TRBD1
J gene: TRBJ1-2
clone size: -
V gene: TRBV27
CDR3 protein: CASSLTGMGGYTF
CDR3 DNA: TGTGCCAGCAGTTTGACAGGGATGGGAGGCTACACCTTC

D gene: TRBD1
J gene: TRBJ1-1
clone size: -
V gene: TRBV5-6
CDR3 protein: CASSWDRGYTEAFF
CDR3 DNA: TGTGCCAGCAGCTGGGACAGGGGATACACTGAAGCTTTCTTT

D gene: -
J gene: TRBJ2-3
clone size: -
V gene: TRBV5-1
CDR3 protein: CASKEQVRADTQYF
CDR3 DNA: TGCGCCAGCAAAGAACAGGTTCGCGCAGATACGCAGTATTTT

D gene: -
J gene: TRBJ1-2
clone size: many
V gene: TRBV4-2
CDR3 protein: CASSQDGGEGGSYGYTF
CDR3 DNA: TGTGCCAGCAGCCAAGATGGTGGGGAAGGAGGGTCGTATGGCTACACCTTC

D gene: TRBD1
J gene: TRBJ1-1
clone size: -
V gene: TRBV19
CDR3 protein: CASNPTGRNTEAFF
CDR3 DNA: TGTGCCAGTAATCCGACAGGGAGGAACACTGAAGCTTTCTTT

D gene: -
J gene: TRBJ1-1
clone size: -
V gene: TRBV25-1
CDR3 protein: CASSEYTARGSNTEAFF
CDR3 DNA: TGTGCCAGCAGTGAATATACGGCGCGGGGATCAAACACTGAAGCTTTCTTT

D gene: -
J gene: TRBJ1-5
clone size: -
V gene: TRBV5-5
CDR3 protein: CASTLMGIPGNQPQHF
CDR3 DNA: TGTGCCAGCACCTTAATGGGTATTCCAGGGAATCAGCCCCAGCATTTT

D gene: -
J gene: TRBJ1-1
clone size: -
V gene: TRBV10-2
CDR3 protein: CASRAEGTEAFF
CDR3 DNA: TGCGCCAGCAGGGCGGAGGGCACTGAAGCTTTCTTT

D gene: TRBD1
J gene: TRBJ1-1
clone size: -
V gene: TRBV19
CDR3 protein: CASSNTGDTEAFF
CDR3 DNA: TGTGCCAGTAGTAACACAGGGGACACTGAAGCTTTCTTT

D gene: TRBD2
J gene: TRBJ2-1
clone size: -
V gene: TRBV6-5
CDR3 protein: CASTYRTSSYNEQFF
CDR3 DNA: TGTGCCAGCACTTACAGGACTAGCTCCTACAATGAGCAGTTCTTC

D gene: -
J gene: TRBJ2-4
clone size: few
V gene: TRBV3-1/TRBV3-2
CDR3 protein: CASSQGDRFQYF
CDR3 DNA: TGTGCCAGCAGCCAAGGTGACAGGTTTCAGTACTTC

D gene: -
J gene: TRBJ1-5
clone size: few
V gene: TRBV3-1/TRBV3-2
CDR3 protein: CASSQEWGQSQPQHF
CDR3 DNA: TGTGCCAGCAGCCAAGAGTGGGGGCAATCTCAGCCCCAGCATTTT

D gene: TRBD1
J gene: TRBJ1-1
clone size: once
V gene: TRBV28
CDR3 protein: CASSLGTGGYLF
CDR3 DNA: TGTGCCAGCAGTTTAGGGACAGGGGGATACCTCTTT

D gene: -
J gene: TRBJ2-3
clone size: -
V gene: TRBV7-2
CDR3 protein: CASSLRRAASTDTQYF
CDR3 DNA: TGTGCCAGCAGCTTAAGGCGAGCGGCGAGCACAGATACGCAGTATTTT

D gene: -
J gene: TRBJ1-6
clone size: -
V gene: TRBV25-1
CDR3 protein: CASSHPGSNSPLHF
CDR3 DNA: TGTGCCAGCAGCCACCCCGGGTCCAATTCACCCCTCCACTTT

D gene: TRBD1
J gene: TRBJ1-2
clone size: -
V gene: TRBV4-2
CDR3 protein: CASSQGRQGRGYTF
CDR3 DNA: TGTGCCAGCAGCCAAGGAAGACAGGGACGGGGCTACACCTTC

D gene: -
J gene: TRBJ1-3
clone size: -
V gene: TRBV11-2
CDR3 protein: CASSFRGSASGNTIYF
CDR3 DNA: TGTGCCAGCAGCTTCAGGGGATCGGCTTCTGGAAACACCATATATTTT

D gene: -
J gene: TRBJ1-6
clone size: once
V gene: TRBV6-4
CDR3 protein: CATSDGENSPLHF
CDR3 DNA: TGTGCCACCAGCGATGGGGAGAATTCACCCCTCCACTTT

D gene: -
J gene: TRBJ2-5
clone size: -
V gene: TRBV25-1
CDR3 protein: CASSKTGSEETQYF
CDR3 DNA: TGTGCCAGCAGTAAGACTGGGAGCGAAGAGACCCAGTACTTC

D gene: -
J gene: TRBJ2-4
clone size: -
V gene: TRBV4-2
CDR3 protein: CASSQTSSTSNIQYF
CDR3 DNA: TGTGCCAGCAGCCAAACCTCTTCTACTAGTAACATTCAGTACTTC

D gene: TRBD1
J gene: TRBJ2-3
clone size: -
V gene: TRBV27
CDR3 protein: CASSLSRTGEMSTDTQYF
CDR3 DNA: TGTGCCAGCAGTTTATCCCGGACAGGGGAGATGTCCACAGATACGCAGTATTTT

D gene: TRBD1
J gene: TRBJ2-2
clone size: few
V gene: TRBV10-3
CDR3 protein: CAISERQGASTGELFF
CDR3 DNA: TGTGCCATCAGTGAAAGACAGGGGGCGAGCACCGGGGAGCTGTTTTTT

D gene: -
J gene: TRBJ2-1
clone size: -
V gene: TRBV30
CDR3 protein: CAWRRRSSGEQFF
CDR3 DNA: TGTGCCTGGAGACGGAGGTCTTCGGGTGAGCAGTTCTTC

D gene: -
J gene: TRBJ1-1
clone size: -
V gene: TRBV27
CDR3 protein: CASSLYMNTEAFF
CDR3 DNA: TGTGCCAGCAGTTTATATATGAACACTGAAGCTTTCTTT

D gene: TRBD2
J gene: TRBJ2-3
clone size: -
V gene: TRBV7-9
CDR3 protein: CASSLSQGGRAVDTQYF
CDR3 DNA: TGTGCCAGCAGCTTAAGTCAGGGCGGGAGGGCCGTAGATACGCAGTATTTT

D gene: -
J gene: TRBJ1-1
clone size: -
V gene: TRBV7-6
CDR3 protein: CASSPYLGNTEAFF
CDR3 DNA: TGTGCCAGCAGCCCCTACCTCGGGAACACTGAAGCTTTCTTT

D gene: -
J gene: TRBJ2-2
clone size: -
V gene: TRBV18
CDR3 protein: CASSPQGPYRNTGELFF
CDR3 DNA: TGTGCCAGCTCACCGCAGGGGCCATACAGAAACACCGGGGAGCTGTTTTTT

D gene: -
J gene: TRBJ2-7
clone size: -
V gene: TRBV5-1
CDR3 protein: CASSLDPQATYEQYF
CDR3 DNA: TGCGCCAGCAGCTTGGATCCACAGGCAACCTACGAGCAGTACTTC

D gene: TRBD2
J gene: TRBJ2-3
clone size: -
V gene: TRBV6-4
CDR3 protein: CASSDSPSGPTDTQYF
CDR3 DNA: TGTGCCAGCAGTGACTCGCCTAGCGGGCCCACAGATACGCAGTATTTT

D gene: -
J gene: TRBJ1-2
clone size: -
V gene: TRBV13
CDR3 protein: CASSLFGKGGYTF
CDR3 DNA: TGTGCCAGCAGCTTATTTGGAAAGGGGGGCTACACCTTC